A single sample is the source of the 6 T cell receptor beta chains below, sequenced in a study of blood T cells in healthy people across ages. A J-beta primer mix and a sample-barcoded 5' primer were used in a second PCR of roughly 6 to 11 cycles. TCRdb re-called the 5' RACE reads through MiXCR, storing one row per CDR3 protein. The table shows about 930,000 distinct CDR3 sequences, with 25% to 35% occurring only once. These same data were also listed under a study on T cells of mothers and their children.

Sequenced material: blood. The receptors were sampled from a woman between 40 and 55 years old in good health.

The V call is TRBV12-3 or TRBV12-4, the J call TRBJ2-1; D may correspond to TRBD1 or TRBD2 (6 bases each). The CDR3 runs to 12 residues. Trimming removed 2 bases at V and 15 bases at J, with 14 bases between. Here the CDR3 reads CASSLLGGILFF. The CDR3 DNA reads as TGTGCCAGCAGTTTATTAGGGGGGATCTTGTTCTTC.

Regarding this clonotype: One end of the junction is discordant with germline, which a read error may explain. The chain has TRBV15 and TRBJ2-4; no clear D gene. The closer fit of TRBJ2-5 to the DNA end suggests the J call may be wrong. The CDR3 runs 17 residues. Germline assignment: CDR1 LNHNV and CDR2 YYDKDF (reference sequence). The CDR3 DNA is TGTGCCACCAGCAGAGATTTAGGAACCGCAGACCAAGGGACCCAGTACTTC. Amino acids: CATSRDLGTADQGTQYF.

Only a few counts were recorded for this clonotype. CDR3 DNA: TGTGCCAGCAGTTACGGGACAGCTTCCAATCAGCCCCAGCATTTT. Translation: CASSYGTASNQPQHF. The chain couples TRBV7-8 to TRBJ1-5; TRBD1 aligns across 7 bases. After removal of 6 bases from V and 3 bases from J, the junction contained 8 bases not matched to a gene. The CDR3 sequence is 15 residues long. The germline CDR1 and CDR2 sequences are SGHVS and FQNEAQ. Complete variable domain (other parts from reference TRBV7-8 and TRBJ1-5): GAGVSQSPRYKVAKRGQDVALRCDPISGHVSLFWYQQALGQGPEFLTYFQNEAQLDKSGLPSDRFFAERPEGSVSTLKIQRTQQEDSAVYLCASSYGTASNQPQHFGDGTRLSIL.

The rearrangement joins TRBV21-1 to TRBJ1-5. TRBV21-1 constitutes a pseudogene. This CDR3 has 10 amino acids. The CDR3 loop reads CASSNSVQHF. CDR3 nucleotides: TGTGCCAGCAGCAACTCGGTCCAGCATTTT.

This clonotype was detected ten times or more. CDR3 nucleotide sequence: TGCAGTGCTAACCTCTTCAGGGGGCGCGGGAGTAACAGCAATCAGCCCCAGCATTTT. The encoded protein is CSANLFRGRGSNSNQPQHF. The V gene is TRBV20-1, the J gene TRBJ1-5; 8 bases line up with TRBD1. CDR1 is DFQATT and CDR2 is SNEGSKA in the germline V gene (reference sequence). Unmatched junction bases numbered 18, after V lost 4 bases and J lost 1 base. CDR3 length: 19 amino acids.

The rearrangement uses TRBV11-2 and TRBJ2-7; 7 bases are a match to TRBD1. Per the germline V gene, CDR1 is SGHAT and CDR2 is FQNNGV. The ends lost 3 bases at V and 4 bases at J; junction bases unmatched: 9. This CDR3 is built from 15 residues. The CDR3 sequence: CASSFYRGLDYEQYF. DNA for the CDR3: TGTGCCAGCAGCTTCTACAGGGGCTTAGATTACGAGCAGTACTTC. Based on the CDR3 plus reference TRBV11-2 and TRBJ2-7, the full variable domain is EAGVAQSPRYKIIEKRQSVAFWCNPISGHATLYWYQQILGQGPKLLIQFQNNGVVDDSQLPKDRFSAERLKGVDSTLKIQPAKLEDSAVYLCASSFYRGLDYEQYFGPGTRLTVT.